This TCR beta chain was found in a study of CD8+ T cells in alopecia areata (dated by TCRdb to between 2017 and 2018). Context from the whole study: Skin from C3H/HeJ donors with spontaneous alopecia (about 6-12 months old) was grafted onto female C3H/HeJ recipients aged roughly 7-11 weeks. High-throughput TCRbeta sequencing was used to examine T cell clonal expansion in alopecia areata in both the C3H/HeJ mouse model and human patients. On the human side, TCRbeta sequencing was run on scalp tissue and on sorted CD4+ and CD8+ peripheral blood T cells from healthy controls and from alopecia areata patients with either patchy or totalis/universalis disease. Clonality in the scalp was compared among normal scalp (n=4), patchy alopecia areata scalp (n=8), and alopecia totalis/universalis scalp (n=8). RNA came from the PAXgene miRNA kit for fixed scalp, the miRNeasy kit for PBMCs, and the RNeasy kit for mouse skin. Amplification of TCRbeta CDR3 regions was done by immunoSEQ multiplex PCR using 35 Vbeta forward primers and 13 Jbeta reverse primers.

Library preparation employed the immunoSEQ multiplex PCR assay. For TCR sequencing, RNA was extracted from every sample and reverse transcribed into cDNA to serve as template. SuperScript III was used for first-strand cDNA synthesis, primed with a 2:1 mix of oligo-dT and random hexamers. A synthetic immune receptor repertoire was used to measure amplification bias, and any remaining bias was corrected computationally. Libraries were sequenced on Illumina HiSeq using 60 bp reads that covered the CDR3 and were read from J toward V. The original methods were these. Raw reads were preprocessed to remove errors, and CDR3 was defined according to IMGT conventions as the region from the conserved cysteine to phenylalanine. Clonality was computed as 1 minus the Shannon entropy, with the entropy normalized by log2 of the number of productive unique TCRs. Whether each scalp clone was CD4 or CD8 was inferred by checking scalp TCRbeta sequences against the CD4 and CD8 repertoires from sorted blood. TCRdb obtained this table from immuneACCESS and retained in-frame rearrangements with V and J assigned. These tables miss some clones; where compared with another copy, unresolved V genes account for less than half of the shortfall, and the remainder is unexplained. V and J calls and clone size are given by that table; D and trimming were obtained from the DNA. The data for this sample show 200,000 to 300,000 clones, each detected more than once. About 1.1% of the sample lies in the top ten.

Cells from pooled mouse cutaneous lymph nodes were stained for CD4, CD8alpha, NKG2D, NKG2ACE and other markers and then sorted on a BD Influx. General findings and caveats noted by the study authors: Compared with mice, TCR sequences shared between patients were less clear, possibly partly because of HLA diversity across the patient population. Resident alphabeta T cells in normal human skin are also sequenced, complicating scalp TCR repertoire analysis, unlike mouse skin dominated by gammadelta T cells. Compared with normal scalp, lesional scalp had higher clonality and more expanded CD8+ clones, particularly in alopecia totalis/universalis, a pattern that suggests antigenic drive.

This clone was observed a few times. The antigen this receptor binds is unknown. The gene names and germline sequences used here belong to the mouse. Specimen: CD4+ T cells sorted from a lymph node. The TCR sequence derives from a C3H/HeJ mouse with alopecia areata. Mice of this strain carry the MHC haplotype H2-k.

CDR3 reads: CTCSASPWGGSAETLYF. The DNA read from the CDR3 is TGCACCTGCAGTGCAAGCCCATGGGGGGGGAGTGCAGAA. This chain joins TRBV1 to TRBJ2-3; TRBD2 aligns with 8 central bases. The observed sequence ends 4 residues before the CDR3 terminus, with the missing tail filled in from the germline J gene. V has 2 bases trimmed and J has 0 bases trimmed; junction bases matching no gene number 7. The CDR3, cysteine through phenylalanine, is 17 amino acids long. Part of the CDR3 DNA is given, 39 bases translated from base 1. The germline V gene (reference sequence) yields NSQYPW for CDR1 and LRSPGD for CDR2.